This TCR beta chain was sequenced in a study of T cells after yellow fever vaccination. Background on the study: Preparing low-cell-number fractions relied on SMART-Seq v4 Ultra Low Input.

Study observations and caveats: Primary-vaccination clones mostly resurfaced post-booster (about 95% CD4, about 87% CD8).

Only a few counts were recorded for this clonotype. The antigen is unknown. 5'RACE template switching generated TCR cDNA, adding a universal primer site and UMIs. Using its own MiXCR run on the 5' RACE reads, TCRdb lists one record per CDR3 protein. This sample has a few hundred thousand distinct CDR3 sequences; roughly 20% occur once, and the top ten carry 15% to 20%. The source material was PBMCs, sampled before the yellow fever booster vaccination. This sequence originates from a young man who received the YFV17D yellow fever vaccine.

The CDR3 DNA reads TGCGCCAGCAGCTTGGAGCCTAGCGGGGGGGCTAGGTCCAACGAGCAGTACTTC. Its protein product is CASSLEPSGGARSNEQYF. The chain couples TRBV5-1 to TRBJ2-7; 12 positions agree with TRBD2. Germline-derived CDR1 and CDR2 are SGHRS and YFSETQ. The junction had 12 bases not matched to a gene; V was cut back by 0 bases and J by 5 bases. The CDR3 extends over 18 amino acids.